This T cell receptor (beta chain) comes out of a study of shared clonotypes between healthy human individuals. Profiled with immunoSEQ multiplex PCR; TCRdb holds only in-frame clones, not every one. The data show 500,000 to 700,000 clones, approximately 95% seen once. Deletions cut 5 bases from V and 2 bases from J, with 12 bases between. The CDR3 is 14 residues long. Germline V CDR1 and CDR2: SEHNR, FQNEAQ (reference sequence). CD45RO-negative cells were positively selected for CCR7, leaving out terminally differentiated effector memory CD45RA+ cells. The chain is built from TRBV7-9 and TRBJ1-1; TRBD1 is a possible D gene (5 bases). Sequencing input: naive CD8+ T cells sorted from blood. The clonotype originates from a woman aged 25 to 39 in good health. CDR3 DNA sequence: TGTGCCAGCAGCCGCCTGGGGGGTAACACTGAAGCTTTCTTT. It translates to CASSRLGGNTEAFF.